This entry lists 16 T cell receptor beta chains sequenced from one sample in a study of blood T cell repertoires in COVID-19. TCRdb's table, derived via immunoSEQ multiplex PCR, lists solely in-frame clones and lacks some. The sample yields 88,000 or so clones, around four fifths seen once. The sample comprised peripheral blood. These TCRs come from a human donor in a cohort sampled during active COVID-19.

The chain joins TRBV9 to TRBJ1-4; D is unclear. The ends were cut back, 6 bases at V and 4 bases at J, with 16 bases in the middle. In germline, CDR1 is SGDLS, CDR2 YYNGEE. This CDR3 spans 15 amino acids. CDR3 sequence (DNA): TGTGCCAGCACCAAGGGAGCGGGGATTAATGAAAAACTGTTTTTT. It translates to CASTKGAGINEKLFF.

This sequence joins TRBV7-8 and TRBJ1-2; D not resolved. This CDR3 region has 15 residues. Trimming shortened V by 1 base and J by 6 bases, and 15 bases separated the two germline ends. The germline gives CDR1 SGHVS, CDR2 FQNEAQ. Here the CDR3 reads CASSLDARTFDGYTF. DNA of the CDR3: TGTGCCAGCAGCTTAGACGCGAGAACCTTTGATGGCTACACCTTC. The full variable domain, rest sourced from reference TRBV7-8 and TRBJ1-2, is GAGVSQSPRYKVAKRGQDVALRCDPISGHVSLFWYQQALGQGPEFLTYFQNEAQLDKSGLPSDRFFAERPEGSVSTLKIQRTQQEDSAVYLCASSLDARTFDGYTFGSGTRLTVV.

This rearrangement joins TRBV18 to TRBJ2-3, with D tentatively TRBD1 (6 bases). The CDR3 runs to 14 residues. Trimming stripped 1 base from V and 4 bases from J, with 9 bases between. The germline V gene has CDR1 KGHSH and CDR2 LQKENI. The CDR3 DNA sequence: TGTGCCAGCTCACCACGGGGGCGCCCAGATACGCAGTATTTT. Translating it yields CASSPRGRPDTQYF.

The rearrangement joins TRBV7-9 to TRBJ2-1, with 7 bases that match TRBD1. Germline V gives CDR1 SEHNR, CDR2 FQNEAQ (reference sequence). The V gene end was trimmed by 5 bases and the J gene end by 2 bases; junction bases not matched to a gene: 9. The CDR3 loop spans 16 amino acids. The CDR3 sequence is CASSGRDSSTYNEQFF. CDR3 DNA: TGTGCCAGCAGCGGCCGGGACAGCTCAACCTACAATGAGCAGTTCTTC.

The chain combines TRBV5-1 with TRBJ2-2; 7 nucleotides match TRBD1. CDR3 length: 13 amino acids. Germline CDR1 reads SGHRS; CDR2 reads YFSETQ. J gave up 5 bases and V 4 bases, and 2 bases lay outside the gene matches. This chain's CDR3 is CASSADRTGELFF. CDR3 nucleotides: TGCGCCAGCAGCGCGGACAGGACCGGGGAGCTGTTTTTT. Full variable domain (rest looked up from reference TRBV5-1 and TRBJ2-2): KAGVTQTPRYLIKTRGQQVTLSCSPISGHRSVSWYQQTPGQGLQFLFEYFSETQRNKGNFPGRFSGRQFSNSRSEMNVSTLELGDSALYLCASSADRTGELFFGEGSRLTVL.

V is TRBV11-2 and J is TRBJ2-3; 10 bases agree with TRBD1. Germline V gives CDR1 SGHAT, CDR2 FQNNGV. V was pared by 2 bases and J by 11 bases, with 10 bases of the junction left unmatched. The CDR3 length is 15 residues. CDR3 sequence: CASSLRGTGEVRQYF. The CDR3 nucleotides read TGTGCCAGCAGCTTACGGGGGACAGGGGAGGTTAGGCAGTATTTT.

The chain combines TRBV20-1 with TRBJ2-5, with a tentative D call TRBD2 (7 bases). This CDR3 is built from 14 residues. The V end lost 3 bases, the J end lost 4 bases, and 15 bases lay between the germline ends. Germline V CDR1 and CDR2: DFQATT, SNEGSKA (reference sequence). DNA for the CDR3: TGCAGTGCTAGTTACAGGGAGGGATTAGAGACCCAGTACTTC. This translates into CSASYREGLETQYF.

This CDR3 is CASSHGLAGYDTQYF. CDR3 coding DNA: TGCGCCAGCAGCCACGGACTAGCGGGATATGATACGCAGTATTTT. The chain recombines TRBV5-1 with TRBJ2-3; the match to TRBD2 covers 12 bases. Germline CDR1 and CDR2: SGHRS and YFSETQ. V lost 4 bases, J lost 6 bases, and 6 bases stayed unmatched. CDR3 length equals 15 residues.

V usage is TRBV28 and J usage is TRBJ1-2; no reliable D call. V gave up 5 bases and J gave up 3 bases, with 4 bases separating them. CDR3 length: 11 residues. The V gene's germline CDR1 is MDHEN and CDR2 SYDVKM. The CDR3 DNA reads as TGTGCCAGCAGTAGCGACTATGGCTACACCTTC. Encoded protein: CASSSDYGYTF.

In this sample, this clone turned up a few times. In nucleotides, the CDR3 is TGTGCCAGCAGCCAAGATCTCGTAAGCGGGAGGCCTCGGGAGCAGTTCTTC. Translation: CASSQDLVSGRPREQFF. The rearrangement joins TRBV4-2 to TRBJ2-1, with 9 bases lining up with TRBD2. This CDR3 comprises 17 residues. J lost 10 bases, V lost 0 bases, and 13 bases had no gene match. Germline V lookup: CDR1 LGHNA, CDR2 YNFKEQ.

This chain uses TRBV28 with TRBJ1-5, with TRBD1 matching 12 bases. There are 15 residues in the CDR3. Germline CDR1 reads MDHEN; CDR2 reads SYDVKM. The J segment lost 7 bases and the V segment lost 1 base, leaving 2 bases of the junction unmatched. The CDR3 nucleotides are TGTGCCAGCAGTTTATTCGGGACAGGGGGCCAGCCCCAGCATTTT. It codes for CASSLFGTGGQPQHF.

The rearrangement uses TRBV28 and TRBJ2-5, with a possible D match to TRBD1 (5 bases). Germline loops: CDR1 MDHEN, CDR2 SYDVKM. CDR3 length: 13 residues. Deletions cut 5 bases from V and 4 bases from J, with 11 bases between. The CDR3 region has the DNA TGTGCCAGCAGTCCGCAGGGCCGAGAGACCCAGTACTTC. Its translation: CASSPQGRETQYF.

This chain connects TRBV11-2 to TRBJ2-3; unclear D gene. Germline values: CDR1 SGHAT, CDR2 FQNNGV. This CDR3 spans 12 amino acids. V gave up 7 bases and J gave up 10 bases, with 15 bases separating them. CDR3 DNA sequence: TGTGCCAGCACCCCGGGTGATAGAGCGCAGTATTTT. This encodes CASTPGDRAQYF.

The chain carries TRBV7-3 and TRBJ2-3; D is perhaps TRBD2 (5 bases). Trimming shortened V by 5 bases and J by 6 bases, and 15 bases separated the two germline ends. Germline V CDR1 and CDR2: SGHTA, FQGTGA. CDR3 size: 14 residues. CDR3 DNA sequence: TGTGCCAGCAGCCCGAGACGGGGATTGGATACGCAGTATTTT. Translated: CASSPRRGLDTQYF.

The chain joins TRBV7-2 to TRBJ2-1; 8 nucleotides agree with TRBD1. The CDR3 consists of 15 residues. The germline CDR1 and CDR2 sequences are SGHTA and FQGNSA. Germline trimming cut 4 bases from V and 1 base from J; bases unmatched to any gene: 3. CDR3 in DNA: TGTGCCAGCAGCTCCACAGGGGGTTCCTACAATGAGCAGTTCTTC. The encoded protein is CASSSTGGSYNEQFF.

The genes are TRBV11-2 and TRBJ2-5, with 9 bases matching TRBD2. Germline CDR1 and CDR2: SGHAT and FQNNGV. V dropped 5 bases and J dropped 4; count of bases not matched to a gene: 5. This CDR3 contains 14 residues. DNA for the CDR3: TGTGCCAGCAGCCCCAGGCGGGGGGGAGAGACCCAGTACTTC. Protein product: CASSPRRGGETQYF.